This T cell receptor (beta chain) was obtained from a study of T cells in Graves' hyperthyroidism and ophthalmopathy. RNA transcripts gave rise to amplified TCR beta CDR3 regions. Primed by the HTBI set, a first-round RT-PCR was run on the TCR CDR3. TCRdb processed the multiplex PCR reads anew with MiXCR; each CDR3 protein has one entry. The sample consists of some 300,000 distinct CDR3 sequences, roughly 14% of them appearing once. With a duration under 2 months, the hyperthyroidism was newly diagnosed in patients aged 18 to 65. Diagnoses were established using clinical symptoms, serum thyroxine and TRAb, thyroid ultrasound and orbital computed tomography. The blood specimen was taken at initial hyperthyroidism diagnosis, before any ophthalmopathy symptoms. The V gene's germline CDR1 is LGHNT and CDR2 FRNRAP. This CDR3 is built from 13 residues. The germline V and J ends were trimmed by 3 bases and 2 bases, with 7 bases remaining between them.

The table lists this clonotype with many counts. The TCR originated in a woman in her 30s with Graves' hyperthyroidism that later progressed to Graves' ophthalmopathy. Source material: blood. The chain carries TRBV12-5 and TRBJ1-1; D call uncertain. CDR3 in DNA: TGTGCTAGTGGTTTTGGCCTTAACACTGAAGCTTTCTTT. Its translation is CASGFGLNTEAFF.